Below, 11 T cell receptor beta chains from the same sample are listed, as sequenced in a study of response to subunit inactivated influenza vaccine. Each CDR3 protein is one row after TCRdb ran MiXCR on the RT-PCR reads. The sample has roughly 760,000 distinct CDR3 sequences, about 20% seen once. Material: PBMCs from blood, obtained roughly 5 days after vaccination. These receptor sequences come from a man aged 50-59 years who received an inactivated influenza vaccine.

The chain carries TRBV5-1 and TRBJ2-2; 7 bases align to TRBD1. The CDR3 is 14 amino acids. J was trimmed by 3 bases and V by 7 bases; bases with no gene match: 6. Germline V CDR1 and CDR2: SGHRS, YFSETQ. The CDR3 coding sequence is TGCGCCAGCTTCCGGGACAGTCACACCGGGGAGCTGTTTTTT. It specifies CASFRDSHTGELFF.

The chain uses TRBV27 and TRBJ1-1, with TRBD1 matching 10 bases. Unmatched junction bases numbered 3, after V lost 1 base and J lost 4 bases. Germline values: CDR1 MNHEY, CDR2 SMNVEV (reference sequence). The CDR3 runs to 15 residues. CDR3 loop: CASSLLGDRGTEAFF. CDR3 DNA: TGTGCCAGCAGTTTATTAGGGGACAGGGGCACTGAAGCTTTCTTT.

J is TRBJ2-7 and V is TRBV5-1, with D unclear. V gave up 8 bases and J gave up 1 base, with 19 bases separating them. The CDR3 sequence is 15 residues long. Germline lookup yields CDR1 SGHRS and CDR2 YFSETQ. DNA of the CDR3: TGCGCCAGTTCGCTGTCTCCCAAAGAGTCCTACGAGCAGTACTTC. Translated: CASSLSPKESYEQYF.

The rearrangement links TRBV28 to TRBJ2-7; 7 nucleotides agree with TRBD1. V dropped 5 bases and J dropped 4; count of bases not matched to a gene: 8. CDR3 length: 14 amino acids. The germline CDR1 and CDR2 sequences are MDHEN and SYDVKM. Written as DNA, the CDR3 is TGTGCCAGCAGTGGGACAGCCCAACGTTACGAGCAGTACTTC. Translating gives CASSGTAQRYEQYF.

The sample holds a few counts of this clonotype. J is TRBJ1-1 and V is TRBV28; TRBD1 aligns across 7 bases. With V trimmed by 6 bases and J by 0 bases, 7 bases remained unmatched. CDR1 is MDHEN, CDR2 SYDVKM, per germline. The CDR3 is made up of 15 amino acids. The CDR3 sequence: CASRTGGQLNTEAFF. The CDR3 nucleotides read TGTGCCAGCAGGACTGGGGGACAGTTGAACACTGAAGCTTTCTTT.

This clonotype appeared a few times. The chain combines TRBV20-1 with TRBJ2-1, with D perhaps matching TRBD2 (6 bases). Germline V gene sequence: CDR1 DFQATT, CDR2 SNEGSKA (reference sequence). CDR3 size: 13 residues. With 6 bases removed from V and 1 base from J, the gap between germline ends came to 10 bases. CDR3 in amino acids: CSARRGSYNEQFF. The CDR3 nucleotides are TGCAGTGCCAGGAGGGGTTCCTACAATGAGCAGTTCTTC.

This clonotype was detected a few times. CDR3 bases: TGTGCCAGCAGCCCCCCCGGGGATGAGCAGTTCTTC. Protein product: CASSPPGDEQFF. J is TRBJ2-1 and V is TRBV7-2; D is possibly TRBD2 (5 bases). This CDR3 has 12 amino acids. Looked up from germline, CDR1 is SGHTA and CDR2 is FQGNSA. With 5 bases removed from V and 8 bases from J, the gap between germline ends came to 10 bases.

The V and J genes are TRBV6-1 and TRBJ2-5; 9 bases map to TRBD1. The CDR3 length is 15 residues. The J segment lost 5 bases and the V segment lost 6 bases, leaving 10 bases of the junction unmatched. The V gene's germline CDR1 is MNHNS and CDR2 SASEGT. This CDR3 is CASSPGTGSPETQYF. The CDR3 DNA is TGTGCCAGCAGCCCCGGGACAGGGAGTCCTGAGACCCAGTACTTC.

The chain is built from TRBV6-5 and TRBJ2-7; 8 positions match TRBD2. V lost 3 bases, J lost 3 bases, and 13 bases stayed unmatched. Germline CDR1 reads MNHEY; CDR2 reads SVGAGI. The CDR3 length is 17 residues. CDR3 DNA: TGTGCCAGCAGTTATAACCCGTGGCAGGCGGGGGGCTACGAGCAGTACTTC. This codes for CASSYNPWQAGGYEQYF.

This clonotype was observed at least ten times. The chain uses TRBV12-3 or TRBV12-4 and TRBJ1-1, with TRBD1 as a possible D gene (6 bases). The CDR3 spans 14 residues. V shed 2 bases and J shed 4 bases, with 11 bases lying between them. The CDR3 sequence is CASSLLAGATEAFF. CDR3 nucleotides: TGTGCCAGCAGTTTATTGGCAGGGGCCACTGAAGCTTTCTTT.

The CDR3 nucleotides are TGCAGCGTTGCTGAGGGCGGAAGTGGGACTGAAGCTTTCTTT. It specifies CSVAEGGSGTEAFF. V and J are TRBV29-1 and TRBJ1-1; D is ambiguous. Trimming stripped 4 bases from V and 5 bases from J, with 17 bases between. CDR1 and CDR2 from the germline V gene are SQVTM and ANQGSEA. The CDR3 has 14 amino acids.